This T cell receptor beta chain came from a study of OX40 agonist ivuxolimab in advanced cancers. Across the whole study: In this cohort, patients received ivuxolimab, an agonistic anti-OX40 (CD134) antibody. Findings and limits, study-wide: On average, CD8+ T cells had more expanded clones than CD4+. CD4+ and CD8+ blood T cells expanded clonally by week 6 at 0.1 to 3.0 mg/kg.

Blood samples were obtained at baseline, cycle 4 day 1, and cycle 7 day 1. This clone has just a few counts. Its antigen is currently unknown. Produced via immunoSEQ multiplex PCR; TCRdb's table is partial and in-frame only. The table lists some 65,000 clones, roughly four fifths of them singletons. V was clipped by 1 base and J by 2 bases, with 7 bases between them. CDR1 and CDR2 (germline): SGHDT, YYEEEE. CDR3 length: 14 amino acids. The chain employs TRBV5-6 and TRBJ1-3, with D unclear. This sequence originates from an adult with an advanced solid tumor such as melanoma, head and neck, liver or kidney cancer. The sequenced sample was CD4+ or CD8+ T cells sorted from blood, obtained in a trial of the OX40 agonist ivuxolimab. The CDR3 here is CASSLRGPGNTIYF. The CDR3 bases are TGTGCCAGCAGCTTGCGGGGTCCTGGAAACACCATATATTTT.